These 22 T cell receptor beta chains were all obtained from the same sample, sequenced in a study of human T cells and chemical hapten exposure. The time point: patch test 2, 6 weeks after DPC sensitization. Treatment in this sample: therapeutic diphenylcyclopropenone sensitization with weekly scalp DPC. TCRdb called the RACE reads again in MiXCR, with one record for every CDR3 protein. The sample lists fewer than 100,000 distinct CDR3 sequences, around 9.3% occurring once. Sequencing was performed on whole blood, taken in connection with sensitization to the hapten diphenylcyclopropenone (DPC). The receptor source for this set is a woman aged 40 to 50 with alopecia areata. Some clones in this sample may be carry-over from other donors' samples.

The chain carries TRBV7-9 and TRBJ2-1; the D call may be TRBD1 or TRBD2 (6 bases each). Germline lookup yields CDR1 SEHNR and CDR2 FQNEAQ (reference sequence). V shed 1 base and J shed 0 bases, with 10 bases lying between them. This CDR3 is 16 amino acids long. The chain's CDR3 is CASSLGKGGSYNEQFF. As DNA, the CDR3 is TGTGCCAGCAGCTTAGGAAAGGGGGGCTCCTACAATGAGCAGTTCTTC.

This clonotype was recorded many times. This chain joins TRBV12-3 or TRBV12-4 and TRBJ2-2; maybe TRBD2 (6 bases). The CDR3 spans 14 residues. Trimming took off 2 bases at V and 7 bases at J, with 11 bases between the two ends. CDR3 sequence reads: CASSLRGMDGELFF. The CDR3 DNA reads as TGTGCCAGCAGTTTACGGGGGATGGACGGGGAGCTGTTTTTT.

This clonotype was picked up many times. This chain uses TRBV6-1 with TRBJ2-7, with D possibly being TRBD2 (6 bases). Germline CDR1 MNHNS, CDR2 SASEGT. V was trimmed by 4 bases and J by 2 bases, leaving 12 bases between them. The CDR3 runs 14 residues. DNA for the CDR3: TGTGCCAGCAGTGTCGGCGGGACCACCTACGAGCAGTACTTC. This sequence encodes CASSVGGTTYEQYF.

This chain links TRBV5-8 with TRBJ1-3; D unresolved. CDR3 size: 15 residues. V dropped 5 bases and J dropped 4 bases, with 16 bases sitting between them. Germline assignment: CDR1 SGHTS and CDR2 YDEGEE. The CDR3 here is CASRPRHAQGNTIYF. CDR3 DNA: TGTGCCAGCAGACCTCGACACGCACAGGGAAACACCATATATTTT.

In its sample, this clonotype was seen many times. The chain joins TRBV6-6 to TRBJ1-6; 7 bases line up with TRBD1. J lost 3 bases, V lost 2 bases, and 4 bases had no gene match. Germline V lookup: CDR1 MNHNY, CDR2 SVGAGI (reference sequence). The CDR3 has 16 residues. DNA of the CDR3: TGTGCCAGCAGTTACGGGGACAGCGGCTATAATTCACCCCTCCACTTT. Protein sequence: CASSYGDSGYNSPLHF.

This clonotype was recorded at least ten times. The rearrangement links TRBV19 to TRBJ2-2; tentatively, D is TRBD1 (5 bases). From germline, CDR1 is LNHDA and CDR2 SQIVND (reference sequence). This CDR3 comprises 16 residues. V lost 3 bases and J 0 bases, leaving 11 bases between the germline ends. CDR3 coding DNA: TGTGCCAGTAGTATGCAAGGGGTGGCGAACACCGGGGAGCTGTTTTTT. This codes for CASSMQGVANTGELFF.

This clonotype was detected only a few times. The chain is built from TRBV7-2 and TRBJ2-3; 11 positions agree with TRBD2. This CDR3 region has 17 residues. After removal of 5 bases from V and 2 bases from J, the junction contained 9 bases not matched to a gene. Germline V gene lookup returns CDR1 SGHTA and CDR2 FQGNSA. The CDR3 DNA follows: TGTGCCAGCAGCCGAAGGACTAGCGGGTTTTACACAGATACGCAGTATTTT. Translation gives CASSRRTSGFYTDTQYF.

In its sample, this clonotype was seen many times. The V call is TRBV4-3, the J call TRBJ2-7; D is uncertain. The CDR3 is 13 amino acids. V was pared by 1 base and J by 3 bases, with 7 bases between. The V gene's germline CDR1 is LGHNA and CDR2 YSLEER. The CDR3 DNA follows: TGCGCCAGCAGCCAAGCCCTCGGCTACGAGCAGTACTTC. It is translated as CASSQALGYEQYF.

The V and J genes are TRBV3-1 and TRBJ2-5; no firm D call. This CDR3 has 14 residues. CDR1 LGHDT and CDR2 YNNKEL come from the germline V gene (reference sequence). Trimming shortened V by 2 bases and J by 2 bases, and 9 bases separated the two germline ends. The CDR3, as DNA: TGTGCCAGCAGCCAACCCGGGCAGCAAGAGACCCAGTACTTC. Protein sequence: CASSQPGQQETQYF.

The V call is TRBV9, the J call TRBJ2-1; 9 bases agree with TRBD2. The CDR3 sequence is 14 residues long. Germline V gene sequence: CDR1 SGDLS, CDR2 YYNGEE. Trimming removed 2 bases from V and 5 bases from J; junction bases left unmatched: 2. CDR3 protein: CASSVSGSNNEQFF. The CDR3 DNA reads TGTGCCAGCAGCGTTAGCGGGAGTAACAATGAGCAGTTCTTC. The complete variable domain, with remaining parts taken from reference TRBV9 and TRBJ2-1, reads DSGVTQTPKHLITATGQRVTLRCSPRSGDLSVYWYQQSLDQGLQFLIQYYNGEERAKGNILERFSAQQFPDLHSELNLSSLELGDSALYFCASSVSGSNNEQFFGPGTRLTVL.

The table lists this clonotype with a few counts. The chain links TRBV6-6 to TRBJ2-7; 10 bases agree with TRBD2. The CDR3 consists of 17 residues. Germline V gives CDR1 MNHNY, CDR2 SVGAGI (reference sequence). V was pared by 0 bases and J by 4 bases, with 9 bases of the junction left unmatched. The CDR3 DNA reads as TGTGCCAGCAGTTACTCTTTTGGGGTAGCGGGAGGTTACGAGCAGTACTTC. This encodes CASSYSFGVAGGYEQYF.

This clonotype was detected only a few times. V is TRBV28 and J is TRBJ1-1; the D is unclear. CDR3 length: 12 residues. In germline, CDR1 is MDHEN, CDR2 SYDVKM. V gave up 7 bases and J gave up 2 bases, with 8 bases separating them. The CDR3 region has the DNA TGTGCCAGCACCGGGGTTAACACTGAAGCTTTCTTT. This codes for CASTGVNTEAFF.

This chain links TRBV19 with TRBJ1-2, with TRBD1 matching over 9 bases. Germline-derived CDR1 and CDR2 are LNHDA and SQIVND (reference sequence). Losses at the gene ends were 5 bases for V and 8 bases for J; bases not matched to a gene: 12. This CDR3 region has 15 residues. CDR3 in amino acids: CASSPPGQGTRGYTF. The CDR3 DNA reads as TGTGCCAGTAGTCCCCCGGGACAGGGAACGAGGGGCTACACCTTC.

This clonotype has more than one count but fewer than ten. CDR3 sequence reads: CASSQDRGTSGRAGANVLTF. The CDR3 DNA reads TGCGCCAGCAGCCAAGATCGCGGGACTAGCGGGAGAGCTGGGGCCAACGTCCTGACTTTC. This chain uses TRBV4-1 with TRBJ2-6, with 14 bases that match TRBD2. V shed 0 bases and J 2 bases; nucleotides not matched to a gene: 6. From germline, CDR1 is MGHRA and CDR2 YSYEKL. The CDR3 has 20 residues.

V usage is TRBV18 and J usage is TRBJ2-5; D remains ambiguous. In germline, CDR1 is KGHSH, CDR2 LQKENI. Trimming stripped 1 base from V and 1 base from J, with 7 bases between. CDR3 size: 14 residues. The CDR3 DNA follows: TGTGCCAGCTCACCACTCGAGAGCCAAGAGACCCAGTACTTC. Amino acids: CASSPLESQETQYF.

This clonotype has at least ten counts. The V and J genes are TRBV7-9 and TRBJ2-5, with 7 bases that match TRBD1. CDR1 and CDR2 (germline): SEHNR, FQNEAQ (reference sequence). This CDR3 spans 13 amino acids. The V segment lost 5 bases and the J segment 5 bases; nucleotides outside the gene matches: 5. This CDR3 is CASSNRGLETQYF. The CDR3 region has the DNA TGTGCCAGCAGCAACAGGGGTCTGGAGACCCAGTACTTC. The full variable domain, rest sourced from reference TRBV7-9 and TRBJ2-5, is DTGVSQNPRHKITKRGQNVTFRCDPISEHNRLYWYRQTLGQGPEFLTYFQNEAQLEKSRLLSDRFSAERPKGSFSTLEIQRTEQGDSAMYLCASSNRGLETQYFGPGTRLLVL.

The genes are TRBV5-6 and TRBJ1-2, with D possibly matching TRBD1 (6 bases). This CDR3 region has 14 residues. V shed 0 bases and J shed 12 bases, with 18 bases lying between them. Per germline, CDR1 SGHDT and CDR2 YYEEEE. The CDR3 loop is CASSLATGWAADTF. In DNA, the CDR3 is TGTGCCAGCAGCTTGGCAACAGGGTGGGCCGCAGACACCTTC.

This clonotype was seen a few times. V gene TRBV18 combines with J gene TRBJ1-1; D uncertain. Germline V gene lookup returns CDR1 KGHSH and CDR2 LQKENI. Deletions cut 1 base from V and 1 base from J, with 4 bases between. The CDR3 is made up of 13 amino acids. CDR3 coding DNA: TGTGCCAGCTCACCACGGGAGAACACTGAAGCTTTCTTT. Protein: CASSPRENTEAFF.

This clonotype has ten or more counts. The chain has TRBV6-1 and TRBJ2-5; the match to TRBD2 covers 8 bases. From germline, CDR1 is MNHNS and CDR2 SASEGT. The CDR3 consists of 13 residues. V dropped 8 bases and J dropped 6; count of bases not matched to a gene: 8. CDR3 protein: CASPSGSRQTQYF. CDR3 in DNA: TGTGCCAGCCCGAGCGGGAGTAGGCAGACCCAGTACTTC.

This clonotype was seen only a few times. The chain combines TRBV6-4 with TRBJ2-4; TRBD2 matches 8 bases. The CDR3 runs 16 residues. With 7 bases clipped from V and 5 bases from J, the junction kept 13 bases outside the gene matches. Germline V CDR1 and CDR2: MRHNA, SNTAGT. CDR3 DNA sequence: TGTGCCAGCACCCATATCGGGGGGGGAACTCAAAACATTCAGTACTTC. Encoded protein: CASTHIGGGTQNIQYF.

There are many counts of this clonotype. The chain recombines TRBV7-2 with TRBJ2-7; D remains ambiguous. CDR3 length: 12 residues. CDR1 is SGHTA, CDR2 FQGNSA, per germline. V lost 5 bases to trimming and J lost 3 bases, with 8 bases between them. The CDR3 loop reads CASSPDRYEQYF. CDR3 bases: TGTGCCAGCAGCCCGGACCGCTACGAGCAGTACTTC. Combining the CDR3 with reference TRBV7-2 and TRBJ2-7 gives the whole variable domain GAGVSQSPSNKVTEKGKDVELRCDPISGHTALYWYRQSLGQGLEFLIYFQGNSAPDKSGLPSDRFSAERTGGSVSTLTIQRTQQEDSAVYLCASSPDRYEQYFGPGTRLTVT.

This chain connects TRBV2 to TRBJ1-6, with 7 bases aligning to TRBD1. This CDR3 region has 17 residues. J lost 2 bases, V lost 3 bases, and 7 bases had no gene match. The germline CDR1 and CDR2 sequences are SNHLY and FYNNEI. CDR3 region: CASSDRGLGTYNSPLHF. CDR3 in DNA: TGTGCCAGCAGTGATAGGGGGCTAGGAACCTATAATTCACCCCTCCACTTT.